This T cell receptor beta chain derives from a study of T cells in Graves' hyperthyroidism and ophthalmopathy. Fresh peripheral blood, about 10 ml of it, supplied the PBMCs. The germline gives CDR1 SEHNR, CDR2 FQNEAQ (reference sequence). This CDR3 spans 16 amino acids. V lost 3 bases, J lost 2 bases, and 9 bases stayed unmatched. RNA transcripts provided the source from which TCR beta CDR3 regions were amplified. HTBI primers were employed in a first-round RT-PCR of the TCR CDR3. MiXCR was run by TCRdb on the multiplex PCR reads, yielding one entry per CDR3 protein. The sample lists over 700,000 distinct CDR3 sequences; over 35% were seen once. Study-level points and caveats: By a 13 V-J model, ophthalmopathy was set apart from stable hyperthyroidism.

Concerning this clonotype itself: What it recognizes is unknown.

Sequences were obtained from blood. The receptor was derived from a man aged 18-30 years with Graves' hyperthyroidism. The chain is built from TRBV7-9 and TRBJ2-5; 7 nucleotides match TRBD1. As DNA, the CDR3 is TGTGCCAGCAGCTTGACCCGGGACAGACATCAAGAGACCCAGTACTTC. This translates into CASSLTRDRHQETQYF.